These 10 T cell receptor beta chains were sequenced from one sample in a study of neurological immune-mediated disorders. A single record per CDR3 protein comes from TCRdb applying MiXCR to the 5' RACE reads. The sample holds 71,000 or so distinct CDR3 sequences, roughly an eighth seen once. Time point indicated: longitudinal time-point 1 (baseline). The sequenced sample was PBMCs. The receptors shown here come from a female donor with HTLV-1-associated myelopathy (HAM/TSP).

CDR3 region: CASSAKLAGLRYNEQFF. DNA of the CDR3: TGTGCCAGCAGTGCCAAACTAGCGGGGTTACGTTACAATGAGCAGTTCTTC. The chain combines TRBV27 with TRBJ2-1; TRBD2 agrees at 10 bases. The junction had 11 bases not matched to a gene; V was cut back by 5 bases and J by 4 bases. The CDR3 runs to 17 residues. The germline gives CDR1 MNHEY, CDR2 SMNVEV (reference sequence).

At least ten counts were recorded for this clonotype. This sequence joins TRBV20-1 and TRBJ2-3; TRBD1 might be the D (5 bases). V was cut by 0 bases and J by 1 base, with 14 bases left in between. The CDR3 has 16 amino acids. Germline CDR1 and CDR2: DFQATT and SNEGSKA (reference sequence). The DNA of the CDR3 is TGCAGTGCTAGAGAGGGTAGGGGCCTTGGCACAGATACGCAGTATTTT. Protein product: CSAREGRGLGTDTQYF.

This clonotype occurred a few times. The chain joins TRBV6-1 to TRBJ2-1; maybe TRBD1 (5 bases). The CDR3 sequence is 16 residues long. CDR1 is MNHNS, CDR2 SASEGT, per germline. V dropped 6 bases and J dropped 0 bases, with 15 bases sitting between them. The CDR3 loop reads CASSDTGRPSYNEQFF. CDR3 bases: TGTGCCAGCAGCGATACAGGACGGCCCTCCTACAATGAGCAGTTCTTC.

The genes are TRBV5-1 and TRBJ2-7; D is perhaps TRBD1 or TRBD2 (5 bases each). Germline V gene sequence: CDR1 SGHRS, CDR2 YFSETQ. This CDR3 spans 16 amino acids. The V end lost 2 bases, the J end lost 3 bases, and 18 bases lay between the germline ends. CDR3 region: CASSFSVGAEHYEQYF. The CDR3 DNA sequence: TGCGCCAGCAGCTTCTCGGTCGGGGCCGAGCACTACGAGCAGTACTTC.

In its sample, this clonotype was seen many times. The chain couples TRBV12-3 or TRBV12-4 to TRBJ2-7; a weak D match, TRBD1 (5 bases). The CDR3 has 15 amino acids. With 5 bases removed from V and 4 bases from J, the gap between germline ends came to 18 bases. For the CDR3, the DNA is TGTGCCAGCAGTAGTCAGGCAGGGCTTGGGTACGAGCAGTACTTC. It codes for CASSSQAGLGYEQYF.

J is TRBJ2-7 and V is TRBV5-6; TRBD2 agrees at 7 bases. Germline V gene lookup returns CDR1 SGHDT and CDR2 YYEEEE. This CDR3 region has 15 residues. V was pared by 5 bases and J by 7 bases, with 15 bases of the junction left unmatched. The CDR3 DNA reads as TGTGCCAGCAGTCCCACTTGGACAAGGGAGGGGGAGCAGTACTTC. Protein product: CASSPTWTREGEQYF.

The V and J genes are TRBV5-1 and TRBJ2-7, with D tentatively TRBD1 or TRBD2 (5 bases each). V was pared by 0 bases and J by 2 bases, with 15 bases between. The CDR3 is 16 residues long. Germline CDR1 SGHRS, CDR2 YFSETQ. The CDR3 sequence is CASSLAGRGDTYEQYF. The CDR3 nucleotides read TGCGCCAGCAGCTTGGCTGGGCGAGGGGATACCTACGAGCAGTACTTC.

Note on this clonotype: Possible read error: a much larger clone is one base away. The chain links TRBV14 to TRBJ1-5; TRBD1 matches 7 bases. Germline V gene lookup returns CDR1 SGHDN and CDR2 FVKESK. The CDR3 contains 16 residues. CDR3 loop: CASSQGRDSCNQPRHF. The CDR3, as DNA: TGTGCCAGCAGCCAAGGCCGGGACAGTTGCAATCAGCCCCGGCATTTT.

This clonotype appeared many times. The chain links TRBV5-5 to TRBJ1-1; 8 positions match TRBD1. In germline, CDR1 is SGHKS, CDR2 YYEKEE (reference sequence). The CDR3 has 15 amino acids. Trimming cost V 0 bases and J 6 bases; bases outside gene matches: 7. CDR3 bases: TGTGCCAGCAGCTTGGTGAGGACAGGGAGCCCTGAAGCTTTCTTT. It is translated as CASSLVRTGSPEAFF.

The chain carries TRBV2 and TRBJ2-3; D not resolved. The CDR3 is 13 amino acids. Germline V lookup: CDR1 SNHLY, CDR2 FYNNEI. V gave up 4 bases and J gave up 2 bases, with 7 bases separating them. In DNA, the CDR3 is TGTGCCAGCAGTGGTGGCGTCACAGATACGCAGTATTTT. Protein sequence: CASSGGVTDTQYF.